Listed below are T cell receptor beta chains from one sample, sequenced in a study of shared clonotypes between healthy human individuals. Clones were sequenced by immunoSEQ multiplex PCR, and TCRdb holds only the in-frame ones, with some missing. The sample shows about 1.5 million clones, about 96% of them seen only once. Sequencing input: naive CD4+ T cells sorted from blood. These receptors all come from a man aged 25-40 years in good health. CDR3s include the opening cysteine and the closing phenylalanine or tryptophan. Fields, in order: J gene, V gene, CDR3 protein.

>TRBJ2-7|TRBV6-5
CASSQGGEQYF
>TRBJ2-2|TRBV23-1
CASTSCFLPTLNTGELFF
>TRBJ2-1|TRBV19
CASSIDRLLAGDNEQFF
>TRBJ2-1|TRBV27
CASSLLFDNEQFF
>TRBJ1-1|TRBV28
CASTPMGTEAFF
>TRBJ2-4|TRBV5-1
CASSPSWLGTNIQYF
>TRBJ2-5|TRBV29-1
CSVAGGGQETQYF
>TRBJ1-5|TRBV4-1
CASSQAQGIQPQHF
>TRBJ2-3|TRBV7-8
CASSSFGVARGSDTQYF
>TRBJ2-6|TRBV5-6
CASSQGQGLTGANVLTF
>TRBJ2-7|TRBV6-1
CASSELGGLSEQYF
>TRBJ2-3|TRBV28
CASSSSGWASGRDTQYF
>TRBJ1-2|TRBV6-6
CASARGADYGYTF
>TRBJ2-1|TRBV10-3
CAISESNEQFF
>TRBJ2-5|TRBV7-7
CASSLPGYQETQYF
>TRBJ2-1|TRBV18
CASSPIAGGENEQFF
>TRBJ2-6|TRBV6-6
CASSYSASGANVLTF
>TRBJ2-7|TRBV18
CASSPSQGTLEQYF
>TRBJ2-7|TRBV28
CASSPFNEQYF
>TRBJ2-2|TRBV10-3
CAISDAGTGKVTGELFF
>TRBJ2-1|TRBV5-1
CASSLGSGVGTQFF
>TRBJ2-2|TRBV5-1
CASSLSGIETGELFF
>TRBJ2-7|TRBV19
CASTTKGGGRQYF
>TRBJ2-5|TRBV9
CASSVTGDGKQTQYF
>TRBJ1-5|TRBV7-3
CASSPETGQPQHF
>TRBJ2-2|TRBV6-6
CASSANTGELFF
>TRBJ1-1|TRBV11-2
CASSIQGWNTEAFF
>TRBJ1-6|TRBV2
CARAGQGLSPLHF
>TRBJ1-6|TRBV30
CAWLKQGTNGSPLHF
>TRBJ2-1|TRBV28
CASSQSGSSYNEQFF
>TRBJ2-5|TRBV7-3
CASSLRDSLIETQYF
>TRBJ1-5|TRBV19
CASRAVGVQPQHF
>TRBJ2-7|TRBV5-1
CASSYLGTDAYEQYF
>TRBJ2-1|TRBV5-1
CASSLSPGPHEQFF
>TRBJ2-5|TRBV14
CASSQDSSSGSFVETQYF
>TRBJ2-1|TRBV28
CASSSPDTRPSFF
>TRBJ1-3|TRBV18
CASSPPHRAGNTIYF
>TRBJ2-1|TRBV5-1
CASRQYGGDNEQFF
>TRBJ2-3|TRBV5-1
CASSLVAGPTRNLQDTQYF
>TRBJ1-1|TRBV12-5
CASAAGLNTEAFF
>TRBJ2-5|TRBV27
CASSPITSVETQYF
>TRBJ1-2|TRBV6-6
CASSDRGGMYGYTF
>TRBJ2-1|TRBV5-4
CASSFGLAGGGFSNEQFF
>TRBJ1-5|TRBV5-5
CASSYTGFNQPQHF
>TRBJ1-3|TRBV6-6
CASSSRRQPLNTIYF
>TRBJ2-5|TRBV19
CASSIPGISETQYF
>TRBJ2-3|TRBV2
CASSGRRRPDTQYF
>TRBJ2-2|TRBV14
CASSLRLGHTGELFF
>TRBJ1-5|TRBV28
CASRGYSNQPQHF
>TRBJ2-2|TRBV10-3
CAISKGQGAPGGELFF
>TRBJ2-7|TRBV6-1
CASSVRLAGALSYEQYF
>TRBJ2-7|TRBV7-2
CASSPRPGDEQYF
>TRBJ1-2|TRBV19
CASSILDGYTF
>TRBJ1-5|TRBV21-1
CASSNISNQPQHF
>TRBJ1-5|TRBV10-1
CASSDQGGQPQHF
>TRBJ2-7|TRBV11-3
CASSLQMTYEQYF
>TRBJ2-7|TRBV28
CASSFPLHTGTEQYF
>TRBJ2-3|TRBV27
CASSGAGWGPTDTQYF
>TRBJ1-4|TRBV25-1
CASSARGGKLFF
>TRBJ2-7|TRBV10-2
CASRVTSGWLLNEQYF